This passage covers 9 T cell receptor beta chains from one sample sequenced in a study of HIV-infected patients and healthy controls. Reverse transcription used 450 to 650 ng RNA and constant-region primers for alpha and beta. Separate chain-specific third strand synthesis with multiplexing indices produced the alpha and beta libraries. In TCRdb, the 5' RACE reads were re-called with MiXCR into one record per CDR3 protein. This sample has about 10,000 distinct CDR3 sequences; nearly 6% occur once, and the top ten carry roughly 28%. Roughly three months, about 14 weeks, into antiretroviral therapy, follow-up blood was collected. All unsorted peripheral T cells were captured because whole blood was used without fractionation. The sample was blood, taken during antiretroviral therapy. Receptors were obtained from an adult with HIV infection. The donor label of this sample is uncertain.

This clonotype was picked up many times. The junction differs from germline at one of its ends, possibly a read error. The chain couples TRBV29-1 to TRBJ2-3; D remains unclear. The CDR3 spans 15 residues. Germline assignment: CDR1 SQVTM and CDR2 ANQGSEA. The CDR3: CSFDDTSRSIDTQYF. For the CDR3, the DNA is TGCAGCTTTGACGACACTTCGAGGAGCATAGATACGCAGTATTTT.

This clonotype was found many times. The CDR3 protein is CASSPPGPKVHEQYF. CDR3 in DNA: TGTGCCAGCTCACCACCGGGACCCAAAGTCCACGAGCAGTACTTC. The chain carries TRBV18 and TRBJ2-7; the D call may be TRBD1 or TRBD2 (5 bases each). The length of the CDR3 is 15 residues. Germline CDR1 KGHSH, CDR2 LQKENI. The V end was cut by 0 bases, the J end by 5 bases, with 14 bases between.

This clonotype was observed at least ten times. The chain links TRBV18 to TRBJ1-1; 7 positions agree with TRBD1. CDR3 length equals 15 residues. With 5 bases clipped from V and 5 bases from J, the junction kept 11 bases outside the gene matches. Germline V gene lookup returns CDR1 KGHSH and CDR2 LQKENI. CDR3 loop: CASSTGRTGGTEAFF. CDR3 in DNA: TGTGCCAGCTCAACCGGAAGGACAGGCGGGACTGAAGCTTTCTTT.

The chain links TRBV2 to TRBJ2-7; D unclear. Germline CDR1 reads SNHLY; CDR2 reads FYNNEI. The length of the CDR3 is 14 residues. V lost 1 base and J lost 0, with 7 bases in between. The DNA of the CDR3 is TGTGCCAGCAGTGAAGTTAGTGCCTCCTACGAGCAGTACTTC. It yields the protein CASSEVSASYEQYF.

The sample holds many counts of this clonotype. The chain has TRBV10-3 and TRBJ1-5; D remains unclear. The CDR3 runs to 13 residues. Germline-derived CDR1 and CDR2 are ENHRY and SYGVKD. V was clipped by 5 bases and J by 10 bases, with 15 bases between them. The CDR3 DNA is TGTGCCATCAGTCCTTACCCCGGGGAACCCCAGCATTTT. Amino acids: CAISPYPGEPQHF.

This clonotype counts as medium-sized. V and J are TRBV5-1 and TRBJ2-7; D unresolved. The germline V and J ends were trimmed by 1 base and 5 bases, with 13 bases remaining between them. This CDR3 comprises 14 residues. Per the germline V gene, CDR1 is SGHRS and CDR2 is YFSETQ. The chain's CDR3 is CASSLTDPSHEQYF. CDR3 DNA sequence: TGCGCCAGCAGCTTGACGGATCCCAGCCACGAGCAGTACTTC.

This clonotype appeared many times. V gene TRBV5-4 combines with J gene TRBJ2-5; D unresolved. The germline V gene encodes CDR1 SGHNT and CDR2 YYREEE (reference sequence). The CDR3 has 14 amino acids. V lost 1 base to trimming and J lost 2 bases, with 9 bases between them. CDR3 region: CASSLRVAQETQYF. CDR3 nucleotide sequence: TGTGCCAGCAGCTTGCGGGTGGCGCAAGAGACCCAGTACTTC.

In its sample, this clonotype is medium-sized (0.01 to 0.1%). This chain links TRBV29-1 with TRBJ1-1; D ambiguous. The CDR3 totals 13 residues. Trimming took 5 bases from V and 3 from J, leaving 13 bases between them. The V gene's germline CDR1 is SQVTM and CDR2 ANQGSEA. The CDR3 sequence: CSVYEQGYTEAFF. DNA of the CDR3: TGCAGCGTTTACGAGCAAGGGTACACTGAAGCTTTCTTT. Based on the CDR3 plus reference TRBV29-1 and TRBJ1-1, the full variable domain is SAVISQKPSRDICQRGTSLTIQCQVDSQVTMMFWYRQQPGQSLTLIATANQGSEATYESGFVIDKFPISRPNLTFSTLTVSNMSPEDSSIYLCSVYEQGYTEAFFGQGTRLTVV.

This clonotype was observed at least ten times. This rearrangement joins TRBV24-1 to TRBJ1-1; D unresolved. Trimming shortened V by 4 bases and J by 5 bases, and 10 bases separated the two germline ends. CDR3 length: 13 residues. Germline-derived CDR1 and CDR2 are KGHDR and SFDVKD. DNA of the CDR3: TGTGCCACCAGTGAAGAGGGTTGGACTGAAGCTTTCTTT. Amino acids: CATSEEGWTEAFF.